This entry concerns a single T cell receptor beta chain. Looked up from germline, CDR1 is LNHDA and CDR2 is SQIVND (reference sequence). V dropped 7 bases and J dropped 6; count of bases not matched to a gene: 7. CDR3 length: 15 amino acids. The record originates from a study of cytomegalovirus exposure and HLA in healthy donors. Amplification used 60 Vbeta primers and 13 Jbeta primers. Data came from immunoSEQ multiplex PCR; TCRdb stores just in-frame clones and leaves some out. The table records roughly 130,000 clones, 80% of them present only once. V is TRBV19 and J is TRBJ2-2; 11 bases line up with TRBD1. The receptor's source is a man in his thirties or forties in good health and CMV-seronegative. Sequencing input: PBMCs. The CDR3: CASTRWTGGSGELFF. The DNA of the CDR3 is TGTGCCAGTACTAGATGGACAGGGGGCTCCGGGGAGCTGTTTTTT.